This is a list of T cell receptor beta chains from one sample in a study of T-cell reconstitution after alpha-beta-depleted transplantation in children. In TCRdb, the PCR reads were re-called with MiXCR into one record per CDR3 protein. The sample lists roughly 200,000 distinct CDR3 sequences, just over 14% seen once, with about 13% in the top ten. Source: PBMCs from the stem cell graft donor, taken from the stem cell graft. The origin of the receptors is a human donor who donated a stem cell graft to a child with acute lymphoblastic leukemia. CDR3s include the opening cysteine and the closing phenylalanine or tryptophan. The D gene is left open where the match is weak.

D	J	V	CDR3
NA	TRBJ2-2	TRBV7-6	CASRYSHTDTGELFF
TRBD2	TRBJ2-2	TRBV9	CASSAGLAGAVGELFF
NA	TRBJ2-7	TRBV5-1	CASSSRPTAYEQYF
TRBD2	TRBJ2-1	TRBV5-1	CASFTGTSVYNEQFF
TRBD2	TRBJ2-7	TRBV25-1	CASRVGGDYEQYF
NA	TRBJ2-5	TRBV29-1	CSVEQGAGETQYF
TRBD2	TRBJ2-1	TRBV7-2	CASDALAGRYNEQFF
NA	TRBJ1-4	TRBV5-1	CASSPEGMQTNEKLFF
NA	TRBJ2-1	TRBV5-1	CASSLETSYNEQFF
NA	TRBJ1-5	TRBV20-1	CSAIEILGEVIGNQPQHF
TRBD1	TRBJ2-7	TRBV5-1	CASRQGAKDDEQYF
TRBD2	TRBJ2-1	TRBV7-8	CASSPTLAAEQFF
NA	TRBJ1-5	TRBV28	CASSFYFRGRGSNQPQHF
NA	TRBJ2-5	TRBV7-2	CASSFPFAETQYF
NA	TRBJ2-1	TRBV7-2	CASRMDSTYNEQFF
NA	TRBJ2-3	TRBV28	CASSLFPLGLADTQYF
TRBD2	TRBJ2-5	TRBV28	CASSWGTSGSETQYF
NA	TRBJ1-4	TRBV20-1	CSAESRTNEKLFF
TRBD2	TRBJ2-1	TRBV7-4	CASSLMGTSGILLDEQFF
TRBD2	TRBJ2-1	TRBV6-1	CASSDWGTSSNEQFF
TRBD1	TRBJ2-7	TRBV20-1	CSARLRTGTGLEQYF
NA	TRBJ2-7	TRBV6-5	CASSYTGTPSYEQYF
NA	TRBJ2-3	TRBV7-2	CASSLGLYTGTSTDTQYF
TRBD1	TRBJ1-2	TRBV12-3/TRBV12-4	CASSSRWDSYGYTF
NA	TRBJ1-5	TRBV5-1	CASSLAGYSNQPQHF
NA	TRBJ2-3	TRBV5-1	CASSSTTSPDTQYF
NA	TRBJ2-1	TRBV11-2	CASSSYGDEQFF
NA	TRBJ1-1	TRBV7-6	CASSVGTDSEAFF
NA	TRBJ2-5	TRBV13	CASRRLSGAEVEETQYF
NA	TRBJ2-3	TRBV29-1	CSVEKLAEGDTQYF
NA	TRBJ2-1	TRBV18	CASSPRDTPRFF
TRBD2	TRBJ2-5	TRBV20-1	CSALEVAGEQETQYF
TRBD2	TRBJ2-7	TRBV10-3	CAISDPGLAGGHGSSYEQYF